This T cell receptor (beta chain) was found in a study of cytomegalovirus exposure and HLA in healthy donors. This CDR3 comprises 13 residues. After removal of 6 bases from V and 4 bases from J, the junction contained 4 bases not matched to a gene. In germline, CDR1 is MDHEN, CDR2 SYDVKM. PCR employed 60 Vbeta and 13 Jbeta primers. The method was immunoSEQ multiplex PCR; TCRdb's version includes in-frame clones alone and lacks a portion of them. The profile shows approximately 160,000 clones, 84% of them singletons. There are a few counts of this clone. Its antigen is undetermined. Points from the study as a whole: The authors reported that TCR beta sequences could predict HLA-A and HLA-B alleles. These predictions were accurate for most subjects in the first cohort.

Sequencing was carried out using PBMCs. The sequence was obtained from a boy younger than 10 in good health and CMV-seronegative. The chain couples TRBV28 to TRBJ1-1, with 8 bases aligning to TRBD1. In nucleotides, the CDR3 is TGTGCCAGCAGCAGGGGGCATGGCACTGAAGCTTTCTTT. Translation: CASSRGHGTEAFF.